The clone carrying this T cell receptor (beta chain) was observed a single time. This sample was taken from a study of control samples from healthy donors and cancer patients. The germline V gene has CDR1 MGHRA and CDR2 YSYEKL. V lost 2 bases and J 4 bases, leaving 20 bases between the germline ends. The CDR3 covers 18 residues. Some clones are missing from TCRdb's copy, which holds only in-frame ones; the method was immunoSEQ multiplex PCR. The sample carries about 180,000 clones, roughly 89% recorded once. This TCR derives from a woman aged 45-65 years in good health. The chain employs TRBV4-1 and TRBJ2-2; TRBD2 is a possible D gene (8 bases). The sample taken for sequencing was blood. As DNA, the CDR3 is TGCGCCAGCAGCCAACCGAAGGGGGCCCTAGCGGGCACCGGGGAGCTGTTTTTT. Translating gives CASSQPKGALAGTGELFF.